Below are 22 T cell receptor beta chains sequenced from a single sample in a study of cytomegalovirus exposure and HLA in healthy donors (dated by TCRdb to the late 2010s). Receptor amplification or capture employed the immunoSEQ multiplex PCR assay. The multiplex PCR relied on a mix of 60 forward primers for TCR Vbeta segments and 13 reverse primers for TCR Jbeta segments. TCRdb re-hosts the immuneACCESS table, in-frame sequences only. Its copies lack some clones; in the studies checked, an unresolved V gene accounts for under half of them, and the cause for the rest is not known. The sample table includes 150,000 to 200,000 clones. The ten largest clones add up to 1% to 1.5% of the sample. Material: PBMCs. The receptors shown here come from a woman aged 55-70 years in good health and CMV-seronegative.

The chain combines TRBV27 with TRBJ2-7; 7 nucleotides line up with TRBD1. V dropped 5 bases and J dropped 3; count of bases not matched to a gene: 4. CDR1 MNHEY and CDR2 SMNVEV come from the germline V gene (reference sequence). CDR3 length: 13 amino acids. DNA of the CDR3: TGTGCCAGCAGTAGAGGGGGCCGCTACGAGCAGTACTTC. Translating it yields CASSRGGRYEQYF.

The J gene is TRBJ2-7, the V gene TRBV5-1; D is uncertain. Per the germline V gene, CDR1 is SGHRS and CDR2 is YFSETQ. Between the trimmed V and J ends, which lost 2 bases and 7 bases, there was a span of 7 bases. This CDR3 spans 11 amino acids. CDR3 DNA: TGCGCCAGCAGCTTTGGCCCTGAGCAGTACTTC. This sequence encodes CASSFGPEQYF.

With regard to this clone: Additional DNA sequences in this sample encode the identical CDR3. The rearrangement uses TRBV5-1 and TRBJ2-7; the match to TRBD1 covers 10 bases. Germline CDR1 and CDR2: SGHRS and YFSETQ. Trimming took 2 bases from V and 3 from J; bases not matched to a gene: 2. The CDR3 contains 14 residues. The CDR3 protein is CASSFGTGDYEQYF. The CDR3 DNA is TGCGCCAGCAGCTTTGGGACAGGGGACTACGAGCAGTACTTC.

The genes are TRBV4-3 and TRBJ2-5, with 13 bases fitting TRBD2. The CDR3 has 18 amino acids. Germline V gives CDR1 LGHNA, CDR2 YSLEER. With V trimmed by 0 bases and J by 4 bases, 8 bases remained unmatched. The chain's CDR3 is CASSQDPTSGGALETQYF. CDR3 nucleotide sequence: TGCGCCAGCAGCCAAGACCCCACTAGCGGGGGGGCGTTAGAGACCCAGTACTTC.

The V call is TRBV9, the J call TRBJ2-3; D is unresolved. CDR1 and CDR2 from the germline V gene are SGDLS and YYNGEE. Trimming shortened V by 0 bases and J by 6 bases, and 11 bases separated the two germline ends. The CDR3 is 14 amino acids. In nucleotides, the CDR3 is TGTGCCAGCAGCGTAGCCGGGTCAGACGATACGCAGTATTTT. Translation gives CASSVAGSDDTQYF.

The chain couples TRBV27 to TRBJ2-1; 7 bases agree with TRBD2. Germline V CDR1 and CDR2: MNHEY, SMNVEV (reference sequence). Trimming at V came to 5 bases and at J to 7 bases, leaving 14 bases not matched to a gene. This CDR3 has 16 residues. CDR3 in amino acids: CASSPPIGGGRNEQFF. In DNA form, the CDR3 reads TGTGCCAGCAGTCCTCCCATTGGGGGAGGGAGGAATGAGCAGTTCTTC.

The chain couples TRBV5-1 to TRBJ1-3, with 8 positions matching TRBD1. Trimming removed 4 bases from V and 8 bases from J; junction bases left unmatched: 14. This CDR3 comprises 16 residues. The germline V gene encodes CDR1 SGHRS and CDR2 YFSETQ. The CDR3 region has the DNA TGCGCCAGCAGCCAGGGGACAGGCGGGGGACTCGACACCATATATTTT. Amino acid sequence: CASSQGTGGGLDTIYF.

This chain uses TRBV5-6 with TRBJ1-2, with D possibly being TRBD1 (5 bases). The CDR3 sequence is 14 residues long. Trimming shortened V by 6 bases and J by 7 bases, and 19 bases separated the two germline ends. CDR1 and CDR2 from the germline V gene are SGHDT and YYEEEE. As DNA, the CDR3 is TGTGCCAGCACCCTCGGGGGGGGGAGATCTGGCTACACCTTC. As protein: CASTLGGGRSGYTF.

V is TRBV19 and J is TRBJ1-1; 7 positions match TRBD1. Germline V gives CDR1 LNHDA, CDR2 SQIVND (reference sequence). J lost 0 bases, V lost 7 bases, and 8 bases had no gene match. CDR3 length equals 15 residues. The CDR3 region has the DNA TGTGCCAGTAAGACAGGGCCCCTAATGAACACTGAAGCTTTCTTT. This gives the protein CASKTGPLMNTEAFF.

The J gene is TRBJ1-1, the V gene TRBV6-1; D is ambiguous. Germline V gene data show CDR1 as MNHNS and CDR2 as SASEGT. Trimming took 7 bases from V and 1 from J, leaving 10 bases between them. This CDR3 is 13 amino acids long. This CDR3 is CASILQPNTEAFF. The DNA for the CDR3 is TGTGCCAGCATTTTACAGCCGAACACTGAAGCTTTCTTT.

The genes are TRBV5-1 and TRBJ2-7, with D possibly TRBD2 on 5 matching bases. CDR3 length: 12 residues. Germline CDR1 is SGHRS and CDR2 is YFSETQ. Trimming cost V 0 bases and J 4 bases, with 5 bases left between them. The CDR3 DNA follows: TGCGCCAGCAGCTTGGGGGAGTACGAGCAGTACTTC. Translation: CASSLGEYEQYF. The entire variable domain, with the rest obtained from reference TRBV5-1 and TRBJ2-7, is as follows: KAGVTQTPRYLIKTRGQQVTLSCSPISGHRSVSWYQQTPGQGLQFLFEYFSETQRNKGNFPGRFSGRQFSNSRSEMNVSTLELGDSALYLCASSLGEYEQYFGPGTRLTVT.

The V gene is TRBV5-1, the J gene TRBJ1-5; no clear D gene. This CDR3 region has 15 residues. V was clipped by 3 bases and J by 1 base, with 11 bases between them. Germline CDR1 SGHRS, CDR2 YFSETQ. The CDR3 bases are TGCGCCAGCAGCTGGGGAGTAGGCAGCAATCAGCCCCAGCATTTT. It yields the protein CASSWGVGSNQPQHF.

V and J are TRBV6-5 and TRBJ1-3; tentatively, D is TRBD1 (6 bases). CDR3 length equals 15 residues. Germline CDR1 and CDR2: MNHEY and SVGAGI. The V gene lost 0 bases and the J gene lost 3 bases, with 9 bases spanning the gap. The CDR3 DNA reads TGTGCCAGCAGTTACTCGCCAGGGGATGGAAACACCATATATTTT. Protein product: CASSYSPGDGNTIYF.

This sequence joins TRBV7-2 and TRBJ2-5, with a tentative D call TRBD1 (5 bases). Looked up from germline, CDR1 is SGHTA and CDR2 is FQGNSA. The CDR3 runs 14 residues. The V and J ends lost 3 bases and 7 bases respectively, with 15 bases between them. The CDR3 nucleotides read TGTGCCAGCAGCTTGGACAAGGACGAAGGGACCCAGTACTTC. It codes for CASSLDKDEGTQYF.

The chain employs TRBV10-3 and TRBJ2-7, with D perhaps matching TRBD2 (5 bases). This CDR3 spans 13 amino acids. Trimming pared 0 bases from V and 2 bases from J, leaving 5 bases between. Germline V gene data show CDR1 as ENHRY and CDR2 as SYGVKD. In DNA, the CDR3 is TGTGCCATCAGTGAGTCCGGGACCTACGAGCAGTACTTC. Translation: CAISESGTYEQYF.

The rearrangement uses TRBV5-1 and TRBJ2-1, with 7 bases that match TRBD2. V lost 0 bases to trimming and J lost 4 bases; unmatched junction nucleotides: 4. Germline loops: CDR1 SGHRS, CDR2 YFSETQ. This CDR3 has 15 amino acids. The CDR3 is CASSLASGDYNEQFF. Here the CDR3 DNA reads TGCGCCAGCAGCTTGGCCAGCGGGGATTACAATGAGCAGTTCTTC.

V gene TRBV15 combines with J gene TRBJ1-5; D not certain. The CDR3 has 14 amino acids. Germline V CDR1 and CDR2: LNHNV, YYDKDF (reference sequence). Trimming removed 4 bases at V and 4 bases at J, with 11 bases between. The CDR3 here is CATSMPVGNQPQHF. The DNA for the CDR3 is TGTGCCACCAGCATGCCGGTTGGTAATCAGCCCCAGCATTTT.

The chain joins TRBV18 to TRBJ1-3, with D possibly being TRBD1 (6 bases). This CDR3 is 17 amino acids long. Germline V gene data show CDR1 as KGHSH and CDR2 as LQKENI. Trimming pared 4 bases from V and 0 bases from J, leaving 16 bases between. The CDR3 sequence is CASSRGTKSSSGNTIYF. The CDR3 nucleotides are TGTGCCAGCTCACGGGGGACAAAATCAAGCTCTGGAAACACCATATATTTT. Filled out from reference TRBV18 and TRBJ1-3, the complete variable domain reads NAGVMQNPRHLVRRRGQEARLRCSPMKGHSHVYWYRQLPEEGLKFMVYLQKENIIDESGMPKERFSAEFPKEGPSILRIQQVVRGDSAAYFCASSRGTKSSSGNTIYFGEGSWLTVV.

The rearrangement uses TRBV5-4 and TRBJ2-7, with a weak D call TRBD2 (7 bases). The V gene lost 6 bases and the J gene lost 3 bases, with 19 bases spanning the gap. CDR3 length: 15 amino acids. In germline, CDR1 is SGHNT, CDR2 YYREEE (reference sequence). This CDR3 is CASKPPGGSYYEQYF. CDR3 DNA sequence: TGTGCCAGCAAACCCCCGGGGGGCTCCTACTACGAGCAGTACTTC.

The V call is TRBV6-1, the J call TRBJ1-1, with a weak D call TRBD1 (6 bases). This CDR3 region has 15 residues. Germline-derived CDR1 and CDR2 are MNHNS and SASEGT. V lost 2 bases and J 1 base, leaving 11 bases between the germline ends. In DNA form, the CDR3 reads TGTGCCAGCAGTGAAAGGGTCAGGGGGAACACTGAAGCTTTCTTT. Translating it yields CASSERVRGNTEAFF.

The chain uses TRBV5-5 and TRBJ1-1; D gene unclear. Germline V gives CDR1 SGHKS, CDR2 YYEKEE (reference sequence). Trimming stripped 0 bases from V and 3 bases from J, with 6 bases between. There are 13 residues in the CDR3. The CDR3 spells CASSLDTDTEAFF. CDR3 DNA: TGTGCCAGCAGCTTGGATACGGACACTGAAGCTTTCTTT.

The chain recombines TRBV14 with TRBJ2-5; D unresolved. The CDR3 sequence is 16 residues long. The V end lost 1 base, the J end lost 7 bases, and 19 bases lay between the germline ends. Germline loops: CDR1 SGHDN, CDR2 FVKESK. The CDR3 reads CASSQGFTGSSRTQYF. The CDR3, as DNA: TGTGCCAGCAGCCAAGGTTTTACCGGGTCCTCACGGACCCAGTACTTC.